These 22 T cell receptor beta chains were all obtained from the same sample, sequenced in a study of graft-versus-host responses after intestinal transplantation. Clones were read by immunoSEQ multiplex PCR, and TCRdb kept only the in-frame ones, dropping some. The sample has under 25,000 clones; about a third are singletons. Specimen: alloreactive CD4+ T cells from a mixed lymphocyte reaction culture, collected before transplantation. Regarding subset: CFSE-low proliferating T cells sorted from roughly six-day pre-transplant mixed lymphocyte reaction (GvH or HvG direction). The receptors were gathered from a human patient who was an organ donor for intestinal transplantation.

The chain couples TRBV10-3 to TRBJ1-1; D unclear. Germline V lookup: CDR1 ENHRY, CDR2 SYGVKD. V was pared by 6 bases and J by 4 bases, with 6 bases between. The CDR3 has 11 residues. The CDR3 here is CAISSGTEAFF. The CDR3 DNA follows: TGTGCCATCAGCTCGGGCACTGAAGCTTTCTTT.

A few counts support this clone. V usage is TRBV18 and J usage is TRBJ2-1; maybe TRBD1 (6 bases). Between the trimmed V and J ends, which lost 1 base and 6 bases, there was a span of 7 bases. This CDR3 spans 13 amino acids. Germline V gives CDR1 KGHSH, CDR2 LQKENI. DNA of the CDR3: TGTGCCAGCTCACCACTACAGGGCAATGAGCAGTTCTTC. This sequence encodes CASSPLQGNEQFF. The full variable domain, completed using reference TRBV18 and TRBJ2-1, is NAGVMQNPRHLVRRRGQEARLRCSPMKGHSHVYWYRQLPEEGLKFMVYLQKENIIDESGMPKERFSAEFPKEGPSILRIQQVVRGDSAAYFCASSPLQGNEQFFGPGTRLTVL.

This clone has only one observation. The chain is built from TRBV18 and TRBJ1-5; 9 bases are a match to TRBD1. Germline assignment: CDR1 KGHSH and CDR2 LQKENI. This CDR3 is 16 amino acids long. V was clipped by 6 bases and J by 0 bases; unmatched bases: 6. The CDR3 reads CASSPGTGFSNQPQHF. In DNA, the CDR3 is TGTGCCAGCTCTCCAGGGACAGGGTTTAGCAATCAGCCCCAGCATTTT. The full variable domain, completed using reference TRBV18 and TRBJ1-5, is NAGVMQNPRHLVRRRGQEARLRCSPMKGHSHVYWYRQLPEEGLKFMVYLQKENIIDESGMPKERFSAEFPKEGPSILRIQQVVRGDSAAYFCASSPGTGFSNQPQHFGDGTRLSIL.

The chain's CDR3 is CASSKDRGVGGNTIYF. In DNA form, the CDR3 reads TGTGCCAGCAGCAAAGATAGGGGGGTTGGTGGAAACACCATATATTTT. J is TRBJ1-3 and V is TRBV21-1. TRBV21-1 is classified as a pseudogene. CDR3 length: 16 residues.

The chain is built from TRBV6-5 and TRBJ2-7; D may be TRBD2 (5 bases). With 0 bases removed from V and 9 bases from J, the gap between germline ends came to 6 bases. This CDR3 contains 11 residues. Germline V gene lookup returns CDR1 MNHEY and CDR2 SVGAGI. Here the CDR3 DNA reads TGTGCCAGCAGTTACTCTGGAGGGCAGTACTTC. As protein: CASSYSGGQYF.

A remark on this clone: An end of the junction differs from the germline gene, which may be a read error. The V gene is TRBV7-2, the J gene TRBJ2-1, with D unresolved. Per germline, CDR1 SGHTA and CDR2 FQGNSA. The CDR3 totals 14 residues. DNA for the CDR3: TGTGCCGGCAGCTTAGGGCGCGCTTACAATGAGCAGTTCTTC. Protein sequence: CAGSLGRAYNEQFF.

The CDR3 DNA follows: TGTGCCAGCTCGCAAACCCTAGCGGGAGGGCCGGGTGAGCAGTTCTTC. Translation gives CASSQTLAGGPGEQFF. The chain couples TRBV18 to TRBJ2-1; 12 positions agree with TRBD2. Germline CDR1 reads KGHSH; CDR2 reads LQKENI. The CDR3 is 16 amino acids. V dropped 6 bases and J dropped 9; count of bases not matched to a gene: 12. The full variable domain, in which reference TRBV18 and TRBJ2-1 provide the parts outside the CDR3, is NAGVMQNPRHLVRRRGQEARLRCSPMKGHSHVYWYRQLPEEGLKFMVYLQKENIIDESGMPKERFSAEFPKEGPSILRIQQVVRGDSAAYFCASSQTLAGGPGEQFFGPGTRLTVL.

There are a few counts of this clone. The rearrangement joins TRBV27 to TRBJ2-4; 7 bases fit TRBD1. Germline CDR1 and CDR2: MNHEY and SMNVEV (reference sequence). The CDR3 totals 15 residues. V dropped 6 bases and J dropped 3; count of bases not matched to a gene: 8. The CDR3: CASSRDRVGKNIQYF. The CDR3, as DNA: TGTGCCAGCAGCCGAGACAGGGTGGGCAAAAACATTCAGTACTTC.

V and J are TRBV6-5 and TRBJ2-2; 10 bases fit TRBD2. The germline V gene has CDR1 MNHEY and CDR2 SVGAGI. V was pared by 0 bases and J by 7 bases, with 5 bases of the junction left unmatched. The CDR3 has 16 residues. CDR3 in DNA: TGTGCCAGCAGTTACTCGGCTAGCGGGAGTCTCGGGGAGCTGTTTTTT. This sequence encodes CASSYSASGSLGELFF.

The chain links TRBV30 to TRBJ1-1, with a tentative D call TRBD1 (6 bases). Germline V gene lookup returns CDR1 GTSNPN and CDR2 SVGIG (reference sequence). The V gene lost 1 base and the J gene lost 1 base, with 13 bases spanning the gap. CDR3 length equals 15 residues. CDR3 sequence reads: CAWSEAGTPNTEAFF. CDR3 nucleotides: TGTGCCTGGAGTGAGGCCGGGACACCGAACACTGAAGCTTTCTTT.

This rearrangement joins TRBV21-1 to TRBJ2-3; the DNA was not used to check the table's D call, TRBD1. TRBV21-1 is shown as a pseudogene. CDR3 size: 16 residues. The CDR3 nucleotides read TGTGCCAGCAGCGAGGACAGTCCGTTTTGGACAGATACGCAGTATTTT. Its protein is CASSEDSPFWTDTQYF.

The chain combines TRBV19 with TRBJ2-7; 11 bases align to TRBD2. This CDR3 is built from 18 residues. The germline V gene has CDR1 LNHDA and CDR2 SQIVND (reference sequence). The junction had 12 bases not matched to a gene; V was cut back by 4 bases and J by 1 base. The CDR3 sequence: CASSTSLAGGGVSYEQYF. CDR3 bases: TGTGCCAGTAGTACCAGCCTAGCGGGAGGCGGTGTATCCTACGAGCAGTACTTC. The full variable domain, with the rest looked up from reference TRBV19 and TRBJ2-7, is DGGITQSPKYLFRKEGQNVTLSCEQNLNHDAMYWYRQDPGQGLRLIYYSQIVNDFQKGDIAEGYSVSREKKESFPLTVTSAQKNPTAFYLCASSTSLAGGGVSYEQYFGPGTRLTVT.

By share of the sample, this clone is medium-sized. V and J are TRBV20-1 and TRBJ1-1; D is unclear. This CDR3 spans 10 amino acids. The V gene lost 1 base and the J gene lost 10 bases, with 7 bases spanning the gap. From germline, CDR1 is DFQATT and CDR2 SNEGSKA (reference sequence). The DNA of the CDR3 is TGCAGTGCTAGAGCTGAACGAGCTTTCTTT. It specifies CSARAERAFF.

A few counts support this clone. The J gene is TRBJ1-2, the V gene TRBV2; D is unclear. The CDR3 covers 12 residues. The germline gives CDR1 SNHLY, CDR2 FYNNEI. V was pared by 3 bases and J by 1 base, with 3 bases between. The chain's CDR3 is CASSDLNYGYTF. The CDR3 nucleotides are TGTGCCAGCAGTGATCTTAACTATGGCTACACCTTC.

The CDR3 nucleotides are TGCAGCGTTGAATGGGGAAGGGGCACTGAAGCTTTCTTT. Its protein product is CSVEWGRGTEAFF. This chain connects TRBV29-1 to TRBJ1-1; D is perhaps TRBD1 (5 bases). CDR1 is SQVTM, CDR2 ANQGSEA, per germline. Trimming cost V 2 bases and J 4 bases, with 11 bases left between them. The CDR3 totals 13 residues.

This clone was counted between two and nine times. The chain joins TRBV7-2 to TRBJ2-3; TRBD2 agrees at 8 bases. Unmatched junction bases numbered 5, after V lost 1 base and J lost 2 bases. The germline V gene encodes CDR1 SGHTA and CDR2 FQGNSA. CDR3 size: 16 residues. In DNA, the CDR3 is TGTGCCAGCAGCTTAGTCGGTAGCGGGAACACAGATACGCAGTATTTT. This codes for CASSLVGSGNTDTQYF. Using reference TRBV7-2 and TRBJ2-3 for the parts outside the CDR3, the full variable domain is GAGVSQSPSNKVTEKGKDVELRCDPISGHTALYWYRQSLGQGLEFLIYFQGNSAPDKSGLPSDRFSAERTGGSVSTLTIQRTQQEDSAVYLCASSLVGSGNTDTQYFGPGTRLTVL.

This clone was recorded a few times. This chain links TRBV19 with TRBJ1-2; 8 nucleotides align to TRBD1. With V trimmed by 5 bases and J by 8 bases, 7 bases remained unmatched. Germline V gene data show CDR1 as LNHDA and CDR2 as SQIVND (reference sequence). The CDR3 is 13 residues long. The CDR3 reads CASSPRTGRGYTF. The CDR3 nucleotides read TGTGCCAGTAGTCCTCGGACAGGGCGCGGCTACACCTTC. The whole variable domain, filled in from reference TRBV19 and TRBJ1-2, reads DGGITQSPKYLFRKEGQNVTLSCEQNLNHDAMYWYRQDPGQGLRLIYYSQIVNDFQKGDIAEGYSVSREKKESFPLTVTSAQKNPTAFYLCASSPRTGRGYTFGSGTRLTVV.

This sequence joins TRBV9 and TRBJ2-1, with D possibly TRBD2 on 6 matching bases. The CDR3 has 15 amino acids. Trimming took 1 base from V and 2 from J, leaving 10 bases between them. CDR1 and CDR2 from the germline V gene are SGDLS and YYNGEE. The CDR3 DNA reads TGTGCCAGCAGCGTAAGCCCGGGGGCCTACAATGAGCAGTTCTTC. Translation gives CASSVSPGAYNEQFF.

The chain links TRBV30 to TRBJ1-1; no clear D gene. Germline V gives CDR1 GTSNPN, CDR2 SVGIG (reference sequence). This CDR3 spans 11 amino acids. With 2 bases removed from V and 6 bases from J, the gap between germline ends came to 7 bases. The CDR3 spells CAWSRESEAFF. CDR3 DNA: TGTGCCTGGAGTAGGGAGTCTGAAGCTTTCTTT.

This clone was detected a few times. The chain is built from TRBV6-5 and TRBJ2-1; D gene ambiguous. CDR3 length equals 14 residues. Looked up from germline, CDR1 is MNHEY and CDR2 is SVGAGI. V was clipped by 5 bases and J by 2 bases, with 10 bases between them. The CDR3 nucleotides are TGTGCCAGCAGTCCGCTAGGTGCCTACAATGAGCAGTTCTTC. This translates into CASSPLGAYNEQFF.

A few counts support this clone. The gene calls are TRBV11-2 and TRBJ1-2; D unresolved. CDR1 is SGHAT and CDR2 is FQNNGV in the germline V gene. Trimming pared 3 bases from V and 8 bases from J, leaving 7 bases between. This CDR3 is built from 11 residues. CDR3 coding DNA: TGTGCCAGCAGCTTGGACCGGGGCTACACCTTC. Translated: CASSLDRGYTF.

This sequence joins TRBV5-5 and TRBJ2-3; D unresolved. Germline values: CDR1 SGHKS, CDR2 YYEKEE (reference sequence). The CDR3 runs 12 residues. V lost 4 bases and J 5 bases, leaving 8 bases between the germline ends. CDR3 nucleotides: TGTGCCAGCAGCCGACGATTAGATACGCAGTATTTT. Its translation is CASSRRLDTQYF.